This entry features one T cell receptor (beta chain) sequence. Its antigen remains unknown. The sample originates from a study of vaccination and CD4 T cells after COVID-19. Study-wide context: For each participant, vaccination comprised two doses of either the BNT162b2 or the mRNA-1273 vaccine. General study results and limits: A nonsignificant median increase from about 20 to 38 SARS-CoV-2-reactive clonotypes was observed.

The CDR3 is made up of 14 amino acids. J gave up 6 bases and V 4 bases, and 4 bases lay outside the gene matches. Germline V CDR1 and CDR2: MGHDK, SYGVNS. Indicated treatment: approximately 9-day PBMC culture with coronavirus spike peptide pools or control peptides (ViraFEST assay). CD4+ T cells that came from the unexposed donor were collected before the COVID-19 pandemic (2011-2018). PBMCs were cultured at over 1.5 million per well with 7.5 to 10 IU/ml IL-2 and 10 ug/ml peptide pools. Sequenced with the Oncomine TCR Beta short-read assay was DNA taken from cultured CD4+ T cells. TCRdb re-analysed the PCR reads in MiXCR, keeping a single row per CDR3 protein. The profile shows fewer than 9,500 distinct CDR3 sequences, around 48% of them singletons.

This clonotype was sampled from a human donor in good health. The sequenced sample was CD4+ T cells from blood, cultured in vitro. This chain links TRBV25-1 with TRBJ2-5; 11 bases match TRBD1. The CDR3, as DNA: TGTGCCAGCAGTGGGACAGGGGGCTTTCAGACCCAGTACTTC. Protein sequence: CASSGTGGFQTQYF.